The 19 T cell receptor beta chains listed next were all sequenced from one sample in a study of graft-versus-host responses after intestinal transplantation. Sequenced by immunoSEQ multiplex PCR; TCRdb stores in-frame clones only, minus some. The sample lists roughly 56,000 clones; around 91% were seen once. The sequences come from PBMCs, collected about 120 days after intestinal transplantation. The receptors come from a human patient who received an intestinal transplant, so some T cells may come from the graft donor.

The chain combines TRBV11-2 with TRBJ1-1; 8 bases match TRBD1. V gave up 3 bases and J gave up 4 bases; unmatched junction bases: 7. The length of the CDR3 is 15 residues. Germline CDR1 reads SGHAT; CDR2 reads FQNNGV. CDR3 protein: CASSFIRGTGTEAFF. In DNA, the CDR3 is TGTGCCAGCAGCTTTATTAGGGGGACAGGCACTGAAGCTTTCTTT.

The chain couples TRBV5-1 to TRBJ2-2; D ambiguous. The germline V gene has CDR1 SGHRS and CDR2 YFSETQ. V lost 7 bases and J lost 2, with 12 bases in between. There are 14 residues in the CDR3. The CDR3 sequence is CASSETRNTGELFF. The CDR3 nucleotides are TGCGCCAGCTCAGAGACAAGAAACACCGGGGAGCTGTTTTTT.

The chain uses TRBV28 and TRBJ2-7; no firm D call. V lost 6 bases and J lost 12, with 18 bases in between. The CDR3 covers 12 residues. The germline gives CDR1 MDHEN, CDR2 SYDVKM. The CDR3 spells CASSLRHLERYF. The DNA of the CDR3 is TGTGCCAGCAGCCTGAGACACCTCGAAAGGTACTTC.

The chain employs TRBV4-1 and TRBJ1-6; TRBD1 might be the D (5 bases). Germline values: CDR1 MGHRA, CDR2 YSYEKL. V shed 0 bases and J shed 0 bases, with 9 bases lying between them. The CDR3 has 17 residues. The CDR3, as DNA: TGCGCCAGCAGCCAAGATAGTGGGGGCTCCTATAATTCACCCCTCCACTTT. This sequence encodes CASSQDSGGSYNSPLHF.

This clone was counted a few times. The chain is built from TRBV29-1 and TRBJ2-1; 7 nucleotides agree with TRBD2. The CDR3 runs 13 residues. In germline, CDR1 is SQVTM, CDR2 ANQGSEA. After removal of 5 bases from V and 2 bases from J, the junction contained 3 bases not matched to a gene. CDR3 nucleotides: TGCAGCGTTCCGGGACTAACCTACAATGAGCAGTTCTTC. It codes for CSVPGLTYNEQFF.

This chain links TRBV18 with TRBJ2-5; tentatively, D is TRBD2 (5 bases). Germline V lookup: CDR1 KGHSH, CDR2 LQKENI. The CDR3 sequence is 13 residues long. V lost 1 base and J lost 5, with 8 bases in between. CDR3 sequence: CASSPQEVETQYF. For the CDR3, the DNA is TGTGCCAGCTCACCACAGGAGGTTGAGACCCAGTACTTC.

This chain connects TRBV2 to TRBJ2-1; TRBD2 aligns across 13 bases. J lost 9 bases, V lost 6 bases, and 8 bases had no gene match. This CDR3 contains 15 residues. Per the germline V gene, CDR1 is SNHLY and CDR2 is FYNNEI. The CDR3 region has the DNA TGTGCCAGCAGAGCAACTAGCGGGGGGGCAAGTGAGCAGTTCTTC. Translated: CASRATSGGASEQFF.

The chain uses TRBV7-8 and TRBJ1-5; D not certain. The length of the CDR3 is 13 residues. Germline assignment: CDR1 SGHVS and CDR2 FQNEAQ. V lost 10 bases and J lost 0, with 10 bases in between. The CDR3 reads CATRAYSNQPQHF. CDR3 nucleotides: TGTGCCACCAGAGCTTATAGCAATCAGCCCCAGCATTTT.

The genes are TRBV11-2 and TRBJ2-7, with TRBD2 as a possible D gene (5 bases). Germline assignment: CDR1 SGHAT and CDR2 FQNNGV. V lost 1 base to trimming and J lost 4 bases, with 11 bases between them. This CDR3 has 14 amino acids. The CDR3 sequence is CASSLAAGFYEQYF. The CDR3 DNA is TGTGCCAGCAGCTTAGCGGCGGGTTTTTACGAGCAGTACTTC.

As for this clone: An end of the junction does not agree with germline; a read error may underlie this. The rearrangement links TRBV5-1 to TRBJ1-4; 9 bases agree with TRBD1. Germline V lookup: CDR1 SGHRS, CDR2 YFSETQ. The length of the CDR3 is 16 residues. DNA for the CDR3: TGCGTCAGCAGCAGGGGACAGGGAGCAAGTTTGGAAAAACTGTTTTTT. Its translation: CVSSRGQGASLEKLFF. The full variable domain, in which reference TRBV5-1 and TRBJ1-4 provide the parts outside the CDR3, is KAGVTQTPRYLIKTRGQQVTLSCSPISGHRSVSWYQQTPGQGLQFLFEYFSETQRNKGNFPGRFSGRQFSNSRSEMNVSTLELGDSALYLCVSSRGQGASLEKLFFGSGTQLSVL.

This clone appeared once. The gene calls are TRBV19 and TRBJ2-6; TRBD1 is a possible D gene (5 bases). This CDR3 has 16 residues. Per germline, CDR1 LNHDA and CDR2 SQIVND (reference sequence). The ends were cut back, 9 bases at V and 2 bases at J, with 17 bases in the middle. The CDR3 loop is CASLLIQVAGANVLTF. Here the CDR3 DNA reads TGTGCCAGCCTGTTGATACAGGTTGCTGGGGCCAACGTCCTGACTTTC.

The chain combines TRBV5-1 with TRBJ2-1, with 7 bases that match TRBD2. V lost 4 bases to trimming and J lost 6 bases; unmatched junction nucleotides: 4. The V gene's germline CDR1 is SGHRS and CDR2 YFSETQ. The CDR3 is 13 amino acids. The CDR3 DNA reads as TGCGCCAGCAGCAGGGAGGGTCGCAATGAGCAGTTCTTC. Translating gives CASSREGRNEQFF.

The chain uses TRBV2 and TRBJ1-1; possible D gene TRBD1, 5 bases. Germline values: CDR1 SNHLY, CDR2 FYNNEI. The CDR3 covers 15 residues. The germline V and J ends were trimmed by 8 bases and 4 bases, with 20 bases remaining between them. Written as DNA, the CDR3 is TGTGCCAGCGACGGGCTCCAGGGATCGGGCACTGAAGCTTTCTTT. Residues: CASDGLQGSGTEAFF.

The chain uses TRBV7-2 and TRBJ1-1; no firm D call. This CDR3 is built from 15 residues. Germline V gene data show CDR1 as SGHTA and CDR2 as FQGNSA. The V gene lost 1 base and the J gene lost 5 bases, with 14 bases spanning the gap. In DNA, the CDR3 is TGTGCCAGCAGCTTAGGGTCGTTCGTGCAGACTGAAGCTTTCTTT. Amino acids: CASSLGSFVQTEAFF.

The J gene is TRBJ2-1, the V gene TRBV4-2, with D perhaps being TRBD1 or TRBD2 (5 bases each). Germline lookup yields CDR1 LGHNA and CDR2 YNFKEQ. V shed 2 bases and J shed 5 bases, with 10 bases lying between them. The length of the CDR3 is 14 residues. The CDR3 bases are TGTGCCAGCAGCCAACGAGGGGTGGACAATGAGCAGTTCTTC. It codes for CASSQRGVDNEQFF.

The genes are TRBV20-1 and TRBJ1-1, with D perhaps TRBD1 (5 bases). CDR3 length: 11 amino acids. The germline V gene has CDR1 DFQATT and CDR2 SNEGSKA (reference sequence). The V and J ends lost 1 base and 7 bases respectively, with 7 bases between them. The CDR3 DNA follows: TGCAGTGCTAGAGTGGGGGGTGAAGCTTTCTTT. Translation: CSARVGGEAFF.

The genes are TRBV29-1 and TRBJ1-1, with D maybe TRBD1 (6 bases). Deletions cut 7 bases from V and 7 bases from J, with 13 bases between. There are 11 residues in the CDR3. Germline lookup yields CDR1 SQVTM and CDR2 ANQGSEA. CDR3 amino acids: CSAGGGGEAFF. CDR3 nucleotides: TGCAGCGCCGGAGGGGGGGGTGAAGCTTTCTTT. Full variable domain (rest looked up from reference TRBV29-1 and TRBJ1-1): SAVISQKPSRDICQRGTSLTIQCQVDSQVTMMFWYRQQPGQSLTLIATANQGSEATYESGFVIDKFPISRPNLTFSTLTVSNMSPEDSSIYLCSAGGGGEAFFGQGTRLTVV.

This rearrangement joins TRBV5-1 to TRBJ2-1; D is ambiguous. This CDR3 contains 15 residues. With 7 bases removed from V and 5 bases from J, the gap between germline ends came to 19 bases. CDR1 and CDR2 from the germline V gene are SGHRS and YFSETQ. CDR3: CASASLPVGDNEQFF. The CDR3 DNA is TGCGCCAGCGCCTCCTTGCCTGTTGGGGACAATGAGCAGTTCTTC.

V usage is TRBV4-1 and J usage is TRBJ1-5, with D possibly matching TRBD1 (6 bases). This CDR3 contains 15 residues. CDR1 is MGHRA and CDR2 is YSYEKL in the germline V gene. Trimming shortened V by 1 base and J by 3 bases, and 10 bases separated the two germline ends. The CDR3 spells CASSQGGHNNQPQHF. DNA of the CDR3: TGCGCCAGCAGCCAAGGGGGACATAACAATCAGCCCCAGCATTTT.